Presented here are 9 T cell receptor beta chains from one specimen sequenced in a study of cytomegalovirus exposure and HLA in healthy donors. Primers included in the PCR were 60 Vbeta and 13 Jbeta primers. TCRdb's copy holds only in-frame clones and misses some; the assay was immunoSEQ multiplex PCR. Of tens of thousands of clones listed, about four fifths were seen once; the top ten hold over 10%. The sample was PBMCs. The source of these receptors is a male donor in good health and CMV-seropositive.

This clone showed up just once. This rearrangement joins TRBV10-3 to TRBJ2-1; 7 positions match TRBD2. Trimming took 0 bases from V and 4 from J; bases not matched to a gene: 3. The CDR3 is made up of 15 amino acids. Germline values: CDR1 ENHRY, CDR2 SYGVKD. The chain's CDR3 is CAISESSSGYNEQFF. In nucleotides, the CDR3 is TGTGCCATCAGTGAGTCGTCTAGCGGATACAATGAGCAGTTCTTC.

This clone has only one observation. The chain is built from TRBV7-2 and TRBJ2-5, with 9 bases that match TRBD2. The CDR3 covers 15 residues. The V gene's germline CDR1 is SGHTA and CDR2 FQGNSA. V lost 8 bases and J lost 2; bases outside the gene matches: 9. CDR3 coding DNA: TGTGCCAGCCGCCGCGGGGGGGCGAGGCAAGAGACCCAGTACTTC. Its translation: CASRRGGARQETQYF.

V is TRBV27 and J is TRBJ1-1, with D perhaps matching TRBD1 (6 bases). The ends were cut back, 7 bases at V and 2 bases at J, with 14 bases in the middle. Germline assignment: CDR1 MNHEY and CDR2 SMNVEV (reference sequence). This CDR3 comprises 14 residues. In DNA, the CDR3 is TGTGCCAGCAACCATGCAGGGGTAAACACTGAAGCTTTCTTT. Protein sequence: CASNHAGVNTEAFF.

The J gene is TRBJ2-7, the V gene TRBV7-2; 10 positions match TRBD2. The germline CDR1 and CDR2 sequences are SGHTA and FQGNSA. This CDR3 has 18 residues. V gave up 2 bases and J gave up 0 bases; unmatched junction bases: 10. The CDR3, as DNA: TGTGCCAGCAGCTTACCCGCTAGCGGGAGTCGTAGCTCCTACGAGCAGTACTTC. Its protein product is CASSLPASGSRSSYEQYF.

The rearrangement links TRBV6-5 to TRBJ2-2; possibly TRBD2 for D (6 bases). V was clipped by 2 bases and J by 8 bases, with 18 bases between them. The germline V gene encodes CDR1 MNHEY and CDR2 SVGAGI. The CDR3 has 16 amino acids. CDR3 in DNA: TGTGCCAGCAGTTACGGGACCACTAGCTGGGTTGGGGAGCTGTTTTTT. Residues: CASSYGTTSWVGELFF.

The chain carries TRBV6-1 and TRBJ2-7; 9 bases agree with TRBD1. Trimming removed 8 bases from V and 5 bases from J; junction bases left unmatched: 4. Per germline, CDR1 MNHNS and CDR2 SASEGT. This CDR3 spans 12 amino acids. This chain's CDR3 is CASWGQGHEQYF. The CDR3, as DNA: TGTGCCAGCTGGGGACAGGGTCACGAGCAGTACTTC.

This chain joins TRBV9 and TRBJ2-5; TRBD1 aligns across 10 bases. V shed 2 bases, J shed 1 base, and the junction held 5 bases outside the gene matches. The CDR3 runs 16 residues. Germline loops: CDR1 SGDLS, CDR2 YYNGEE. The CDR3 DNA sequence: TGTGCCAGCAGCGTGCAGGGGACAGGGGTCCAAGAGACCCAGTACTTC. Amino acid sequence: CASSVQGTGVQETQYF.

The J gene is TRBJ2-1, the V gene TRBV10-3, with 11 bases that match TRBD2. Per germline, CDR1 ENHRY and CDR2 SYGVKD. Losses at the gene ends were 3 bases for V and 7 bases for J; bases not matched to a gene: 5. The CDR3 runs 15 residues. In DNA, the CDR3 is TGTGCCATCAGTGAAGGGATAGCGGGGGGGAATGAGCAGTTCTTC. This codes for CAISEGIAGGNEQFF.

The rearrangement uses TRBV30 and TRBJ1-2; D not certain. This CDR3 has 12 amino acids. CDR1 GTSNPN and CDR2 SVGIG come from the germline V gene (reference sequence). The V end lost 8 bases, the J end lost 5 bases, and 15 bases lay between the germline ends. CDR3 loop: CAIHAGDYGYTF. In DNA, the CDR3 is TGTGCCATTCACGCGGGAGATTATGGCTACACCTTC. Using reference TRBV30 and TRBJ1-2 for the parts outside the CDR3, the full variable domain is SQTIHQWPATLVQPVGSPLSLECTVEGTSNPNLYWYRQAAGRGLQLLFYSVGIGQISSEVPQNLSASRPQDRQFILSSKKLLLSDSGFYLCAIHAGDYGYTFGSGTRLTVV.